This entry lists 30 T cell receptor beta chains sequenced from one sample in a study of T cells in Graves' hyperthyroidism and ophthalmopathy (dated by TCRdb to the late 2010s). The method was multiplex PCR. The instrument given in TCRdb is Illumina HiSeq 2000. TCR beta CDR3 regions were amplified from RNA transcripts. The TCR CDR3 was subjected to a first round of RT-PCR using the HTBI primer set and the Qiagen OneStep RT-PCR kit. TCRdb reanalyzed the raw reads on its own, using fastp at Q25 for trimming and MiXCR for clone calling, and kept in-frame beta chains. Under each unique CDR3 protein, matching rows form one entry showing the most common genes and DNA. This sample holds about 740,000 distinct CDR3 sequences; 14% were observed only once. The top ten clonotypes cover more than 8.5% of the sample. Sequenced: blood. The receptor set was obtained from a young woman with Graves' hyperthyroidism.

The CDR3 DNA is TGTGCCAGCACCTTAGGACTAGCGGGATTCAATGAGCAGTTCTTC. Translated, it gives CASTLGLAGFNEQFF. The rearrangement links TRBV27 to TRBJ2-1; 12 positions match TRBD2. J gave up 6 bases and V 7 bases, and 7 bases lay outside the gene matches. The CDR3 spans 15 residues. CDR1 and CDR2 (germline): MNHEY, SMNVEV (reference sequence).

This clonotype showed up many times. The chain is built from TRBV7-2 and TRBJ2-1, with 8 nucleotides matching TRBD1. Germline CDR1 is SGHTA and CDR2 is FQGNSA. J gave up 8 bases and V 5 bases, and 11 bases lay outside the gene matches. This CDR3 is built from 15 residues. The CDR3 nucleotides are TGTGCCAGCAGCCCAGCGTTGGACAGGGCGGATGAGCAGTTCTTC. It specifies CASSPALDRADEQFF.

This clonotype has a count of ten or more. This chain uses TRBV12-3 or TRBV12-4 with TRBJ2-2; D perhaps matches TRBD1 (7 bases). The CDR3 consists of 15 residues. With 5 bases removed from V and 1 base from J, the gap between germline ends came to 11 bases. The CDR3 nucleotides are TGTGCCAGCAGTGGGGGGACAGTGAACACCGGGGAGCTGTTTTTT. This codes for CASSGGTVNTGELFF.

This clonotype was seen more than once but under ten times. This chain joins TRBV30 and TRBJ2-1; D tentatively fits TRBD1 or TRBD2 (6 bases each). Per germline, CDR1 GTSNPN and CDR2 SVGIG (reference sequence). CDR3 length equals 14 residues. Trimming shortened V by 5 bases and J by 4 bases, and 15 bases separated the two germline ends. DNA of the CDR3: TGTGCCTGGGGGGGCGGGACTGAATACAATGAGCAGTTCTTC. Its translation: CAWGGGTEYNEQFF.

In its sample, this clonotype was seen many times. V is TRBV3-1 and J is TRBJ2-1; D gene uncertain. From germline, CDR1 is LGHDT and CDR2 YNNKEL (reference sequence). The CDR3 is 12 residues long. Between the trimmed V and J ends, which lost 4 bases and 10 bases, there was a span of 11 bases. This CDR3 reads CASSRGGEEQFF. CDR3 coding DNA: TGTGCCAGCAGCCGTGGTGGAGAGGAGCAGTTCTTC.

In its sample, this clonotype was seen once. The chain couples TRBV19 to TRBJ2-2; weak D call: TRBD2 (5 bases). The CDR3 consists of 16 residues. Germline CDR1 is LNHDA and CDR2 is SQIVND (reference sequence). Trimming took off 2 bases at V and 4 bases at J, with 14 bases between the two ends. CDR3 bases: TGTGCCAGTAGTATATCCGGACTCCCGGGCACCGGGGAGCTGTTTTTT. This codes for CASSISGLPGTGELFF.

The chain links TRBV20-1 to TRBJ2-5, with TRBD2 matching over 12 bases. Germline lookup yields CDR1 DFQATT and CDR2 SNEGSKA (reference sequence). Trimming took 6 bases from V and 1 from J; bases not matched to a gene: 12. The length of the CDR3 is 17 residues. The CDR3 region is CSASGLAGSQGQETQYF. The CDR3 region has the DNA TGCAGTGCCTCCGGACTAGCGGGATCCCAGGGCCAAGAGACCCAGTACTTC.

This clonotype was found many times. V and J are TRBV28 and TRBJ1-5; D is uncertain. The V gene lost 2 bases and the J gene lost 4 bases, with 9 bases spanning the gap. The CDR3 covers 14 residues. CDR1 and CDR2 from the germline V gene are MDHEN and SYDVKM. CDR3 loop: CASSLQAPNQPQHF. The CDR3 DNA sequence: TGTGCCAGCAGTTTACAAGCTCCGAATCAGCCCCAGCATTTT.

This clonotype was observed at least ten times. The rearrangement uses TRBV12-3 or TRBV12-4 and TRBJ2-5; D perhaps matches TRBD1 (6 bases). Trimming cost V 3 bases and J 1 base, with 9 bases left between them. The CDR3 has 14 amino acids. CDR3 in DNA: TGTGCCAGCAGTTTTATGACAGGCCAAGAGACCCAGTACTTC. Amino acid sequence: CASSFMTGQETQYF.

Only a few counts were recorded for this clonotype. Since a much larger clone is just one base distant, this may be a read error. J is TRBJ2-7 and V is TRBV5-1; a possible D gene is TRBD2 (6 bases). Germline-derived CDR1 and CDR2 are SGHRS and YFSETQ. This CDR3 contains 15 residues. CDR3 sequence (DNA): TGCACCAGCAGCTCCCGGGGGACGGTCACCTACGAGCAGTACTTC. The encoded protein is CTSSSRGTVTYEQYF.

The table lists this clonotype with many counts. The chain has TRBV3-1 and TRBJ1-1; no definite D call. Germline CDR1 reads LGHDT; CDR2 reads YNNKEL (reference sequence). V shed 1 base and J shed 1 base, with 10 bases lying between them. The CDR3 covers 15 residues. CDR3 bases: TGTGCCAGCAGCCAAGTGGGCAGGTGGAACACTGAAGCTTTCTTT. Amino acid sequence: CASSQVGRWNTEAFF.

The rearrangement uses TRBV4-1 and TRBJ1-6, with 7 bases identical to TRBD1. Germline CDR1 is MGHRA and CDR2 is YSYEKL. There are 14 residues in the CDR3. Trimming cost V 1 base and J 12 bases; bases outside gene matches: 6. CDR3 DNA: TGCGCCAGCAGCCAAGGGACAGGCTTCGTACCCCTCCACTTT. Its protein is CASSQGTGFVPLHF.

This clonotype was found many times. The rearrangement uses TRBV5-1 and TRBJ2-4; either TRBD1 or TRBD2 may fit D (5 bases each). The ends were cut back, 0 bases at V and 6 bases at J, with 13 bases in the middle. The CDR3 extends over 15 amino acids. The germline gives CDR1 SGHRS, CDR2 YFSETQ. The CDR3 sequence is CASSLGDLSVNIQYF. The CDR3 coding sequence is TGCGCCAGCAGCTTGGGGGACCTAAGCGTAAACATTCAGTACTTC. Complete variable domain (other parts from reference TRBV5-1 and TRBJ2-4): KAGVTQTPRYLIKTRGQQVTLSCSPISGHRSVSWYQQTPGQGLQFLFEYFSETQRNKGNFPGRFSGRQFSNSRSEMNVSTLELGDSALYLCASSLGDLSVNIQYFGAGTRLSVL.

This clonotype was seen many times. The V and J genes are TRBV6-1 and TRBJ2-3; D possibly uses TRBD1 or TRBD2 (5 bases each). The CDR3 contains 12 residues. Germline assignment: CDR1 MNHNS and CDR2 SASEGT. The ends were cut back, 7 bases at V and 5 bases at J, with 10 bases in the middle. CDR3 DNA sequence: TGTGCCAGCAAAGGTGGGGGAGATACGCAGTATTTT. Encoded protein: CASKGGGDTQYF.

This clonotype was counted many times. This sequence joins TRBV14 and TRBJ2-1; tentative D call: TRBD2 (7 bases). The CDR3 sequence is 15 residues long. CDR1 is SGHDN, CDR2 FVKESK, per germline. Trimming left V 10 bases short and J 2 bases short, with 18 bases between. The CDR3: CATSEGGTPYNEQFF. CDR3 DNA sequence: TGTGCCACGTCCGAGGGGGGGACCCCCTACAATGAGCAGTTCTTC.

For the CDR3, the DNA is TGTGCCAGCACCTCACTCAGGGGATCGAACACCGGGGAGCTGTTTTTT. The encoded protein is CASTSLRGSNTGELFF. The chain combines TRBV12-3 or TRBV12-4 with TRBJ2-2; perhaps TRBD1 as D (6 bases). The CDR3 has 16 residues. Trimming took 7 bases from V and 0 from J, leaving 15 bases between them.

This clonotype was recorded many times. This chain links TRBV9 with TRBJ2-1; D not certain. V lost 2 bases, J lost 7 bases, and 13 bases lay in between. CDR3 length: 14 amino acids. Looked up from germline, CDR1 is SGDLS and CDR2 is YYNGEE. The CDR3 sequence is CASSVNVRMNEQFF. The CDR3 DNA reads TGTGCCAGCAGCGTTAACGTAAGGATGAATGAGCAGTTCTTC.

The chain joins TRBV27 to TRBJ2-1; possible D gene TRBD1, 5 bases. The germline V gene has CDR1 MNHEY and CDR2 SMNVEV (reference sequence). Trimming cost V 4 bases and J 3 bases, with 7 bases left between them. This CDR3 is built from 13 residues. The CDR3 spells CASSWGNYNEQFF. The CDR3 coding sequence is TGTGCCAGCAGTTGGGGCAACTACAATGAGCAGTTCTTC.

This clonotype has at least ten counts. The chain recombines TRBV13 with TRBJ2-3; D might be TRBD2 (5 bases). Per the germline V gene, CDR1 is PRHDT and CDR2 is FYEKMQ (reference sequence). Trimming shortened V by 0 bases and J by 2 bases, and 12 bases separated the two germline ends. There are 16 residues in the CDR3. The CDR3 here is CASSLGLSVNTDTQYF. CDR3 sequence (DNA): TGTGCCAGCAGCTTAGGCCTTAGCGTTAACACAGATACGCAGTATTTT.

This clonotype was counted many times. The V call is TRBV11-2, the J call TRBJ2-1, with D possibly TRBD2 on 6 matching bases. Between the trimmed V and J ends, which lost 5 bases and 0 bases, there was a span of 14 bases. This CDR3 is built from 16 residues. Germline V gene data show CDR1 as SGHAT and CDR2 as FQNNGV. CDR3 amino acids: CASSISGPSSYNEQFF. For the CDR3, the DNA is TGTGCCAGCAGCATTAGCGGCCCGAGCTCCTACAATGAGCAGTTCTTC.

The J gene is TRBJ2-2, the V gene TRBV5-4; 7 bases are shared with TRBD2. The CDR3 totals 14 residues. Per germline, CDR1 SGHNT and CDR2 YYREEE (reference sequence). V shed 2 bases, J shed 5 bases, and the junction held 3 bases outside the gene matches. CDR3 in DNA: TGTGCCAGCAGCTTCTGGGGGGGAACCGGGGAGCTGTTTTTT. Protein sequence: CASSFWGGTGELFF.

Notes on this clonotype: A much more abundant neighbour one base away suggests this may be a read error. The chain couples TRBV2 to TRBJ2-5, with a tentative D call TRBD2 (5 bases). CDR1 and CDR2 (germline): SNHLY, FYNNEI. Trimming took 3 bases from V and 2 from J, leaving 10 bases between them. This CDR3 has 14 residues. The CDR3 DNA reads as TGTGCCAGCAGTGACAAGCGGACTCAAGAGACCCAGTACTTC. Its translation is CASSDKRTQETQYF.

The chain combines TRBV7-8 with TRBJ2-1; possibly TRBD1 for D (6 bases). Germline CDR1 and CDR2: SGHVS and FQNEAQ. V gave up 4 bases and J gave up 6 bases, with 16 bases separating them. This CDR3 comprises 15 residues. The CDR3 is CASSSRIGGPNEQFF. The CDR3 DNA follows: TGTGCCAGCAGCTCGAGGATAGGGGGACCCAATGAGCAGTTCTTC.

DNA of the CDR3: TGTGCCAGCAGCTTGCCGAATCAGAATGAGCAGTTCTTC. As protein: CASSLPNQNEQFF. The chain employs TRBV5-8 and TRBJ2-1; D is unresolved. The germline V gene encodes CDR1 SGHTS and CDR2 YDEGEE. V was cut by 1 base and J by 7 bases, with 9 bases left in between. CDR3 length equals 13 residues.

There are many counts of this clonotype. The chain combines TRBV18 with TRBJ2-3; 7 bases fit TRBD1. V shed 11 bases, J shed 1 base, and the junction held 6 bases outside the gene matches. The CDR3 consists of 13 residues. Looked up from germline, CDR1 is KGHSH and CDR2 is LQKENI. CDR3 residues: CAGLGQGTDTQYF. DNA for the CDR3: TGTGCCGGCCTTGGACAGGGCACAGATACGCAGTATTTT.

The chain carries TRBV25-1 and TRBJ2-2; possibly TRBD1 for D (6 bases). This CDR3 is 16 amino acids long. V shed 3 bases and J shed 1 base, with 12 bases lying between them. From germline, CDR1 is MGHDK and CDR2 SYGVNS. The CDR3 is CASSDPRTVNTGELFF. Here the CDR3 DNA reads TGTGCCAGCAGTGATCCCCGGACAGTGAACACCGGGGAGCTGTTTTTT.

This clonotype was observed a few times. The chain combines TRBV28 with TRBJ2-4; 8 bases agree with TRBD1. The length of the CDR3 is 16 residues. Germline CDR1 MDHEN, CDR2 SYDVKM. Trimming removed 3 bases from V and 1 base from J; junction bases left unmatched: 5. The CDR3 nucleotides read TGTGCCAGCAGTTTTCCCCACAGGGGGGCCAAAAACATTCAGTACTTC. Its protein product is CASSFPHRGAKNIQYF. The full variable domain, its missing parts supplied by reference TRBV28 and TRBJ2-4, is DVKVTQSSRYLVKRTGEKVFLECVQDMDHENMFWYRQDPGLGLRLIYFSYDVKMKEKGDIPEGYSVSREKKERFSLILESASTNQTSMYLCASSFPHRGAKNIQYFGAGTRLSVL.

This chain uses TRBV6-1 with TRBJ1-1; no clear D. Per germline, CDR1 MNHNS and CDR2 SASEGT. Trimming removed 6 bases at V and 5 bases at J, with 19 bases between. The CDR3 is 15 amino acids. The CDR3 is CASRPLQLVGTEAFF. CDR3 DNA sequence: TGTGCCAGCAGACCACTCCAATTAGTTGGGACTGAAGCTTTCTTT.

A word on this clonotype: This may arise from a read error, as a much more abundant clone is one base away. Without the conserved terminal phenylalanine or tryptophan, this CDR3 likely stems from a read error. The V gene is TRBV20-1, the J gene TRBJ2-7, with TRBD2 identical over 11 bases. Germline V gene sequence: CDR1 DFQATT, CDR2 SNEGSKA (reference sequence). The CDR3 runs to 15 residues. V shed 5 bases, J shed 1 base, and the junction held 7 bases outside the gene matches. Here the CDR3 DNA reads TGCAGTGCTGTACCGACTAGCGGGATTTCCTACGAGCAGTACTTA. As protein: CSAVPTSGISYEQYL.

The chain is built from TRBV3-1 and TRBJ2-7, with no clear D. Trimming took off 7 bases at V and 7 bases at J, with 14 bases between the two ends. The CDR3 is 12 amino acids. Per the germline V gene, CDR1 is LGHDT and CDR2 is YNNKEL (reference sequence). The CDR3 sequence: CASNRGGEEQYF. The CDR3 nucleotides read TGTGCCAGCAATCGCGGCGGTGAAGAGCAGTACTTC.